The T cell receptor beta chain described here comes from a study of T cells after yellow fever vaccination. The CDR3 loop spans 13 amino acids. Germline values: CDR1 DFQATT, CDR2 SNEGSKA (reference sequence). Trimming removed 4 bases from V and 7 bases from J, with 16 bases in between. This clonotype has just a few counts. TCRdb fed the 5' RACE reads into MiXCR, producing one record per CDR3 protein. The profile shows some 320,000 distinct CDR3 sequences, around 8.6% of them singletons. The rearrangement links TRBV20-1 to TRBJ1-1, with TRBD1 as a possible D gene (5 bases). Sequences were derived from CD4+ T cells sorted from PBMCs, sampled 5 days after the yellow fever booster vaccination. The TCR comes from a man between 18 and 29 years old who received the YFV17D yellow fever vaccine. For the CDR3, the DNA is TGCAGTGCTAAACGGGACCCGGGGGTTGAAGCTTTCTTT. Protein: CSAKRDPGVEAFF.